The clone carrying this T cell receptor beta chain was seen only a few times. The data derive from a study of T cell responses to AZD1222 COVID-19 vaccine. Profiling relied on immunoSEQ multiplex PCR, and the TCRdb table lists in-frame clones only, not all of them. The sample lists more than 150,000 clones, around 94% seen once, with approximately 0.58% in the top ten. Germline CDR1 SGHVS, CDR2 FQNEAQ. This CDR3 spans 14 amino acids. V was clipped by 7 bases and J by 4 bases; unmatched bases: 9. The V gene is TRBV7-8, the J gene TRBJ1-1; 7 nucleotides align to TRBD1. The input for sequencing was peripheral blood, taken on day 0 of AZD1222 vaccination. This TCR came from an adult in good health. The CDR3 is CASNPTGLSTEAFF. In nucleotides, the CDR3 is TGTGCCAGCAATCCGACAGGGCTGAGCACTGAAGCTTTCTTT.